The clone carrying this T cell receptor beta chain was found many times. Its target is not known. This entry belongs to a study of Graves' ophthalmopathy and Graves' hyperthyroidism. Whole-study results and caveats: Cross-validated, the 13-signature model showed 87.88%/81.08% sensitivity/specificity, and 80%/75% in the test set.

RNA transcripts provided the template for amplifying TCR beta CDR3 regions. A first-round RT-PCR used HTBI primers, followed by a second-round multiplex PCR. TCRdb reprocessed the multiplex PCR reads via MiXCR and lists one record per CDR3 protein. The sample carries about 700,000 distinct CDR3 sequences, under 50% recorded once. Per germline, CDR1 DFQATT and CDR2 SNEGSKA (reference sequence). CDR3 length: 14 amino acids. J gave up 5 bases and V 3 bases, and 6 bases lay outside the gene matches. Certain patients were not enrolled. These were patients with other autoimmune diseases, uncontrolled infections, pregnancy or lactation.

The J gene is TRBJ2-5, the V gene TRBV20-1; TRBD2 agrees at 10 bases. The receptor's source is an adult man with Graves' ophthalmopathy. Sequenced material: peripheral blood. CDR3 coding DNA: TGCAGTGCTAGCCAGCGGGGGGGCCTTGAGACCCAGTACTTC. Protein: CSASQRGGLETQYF.